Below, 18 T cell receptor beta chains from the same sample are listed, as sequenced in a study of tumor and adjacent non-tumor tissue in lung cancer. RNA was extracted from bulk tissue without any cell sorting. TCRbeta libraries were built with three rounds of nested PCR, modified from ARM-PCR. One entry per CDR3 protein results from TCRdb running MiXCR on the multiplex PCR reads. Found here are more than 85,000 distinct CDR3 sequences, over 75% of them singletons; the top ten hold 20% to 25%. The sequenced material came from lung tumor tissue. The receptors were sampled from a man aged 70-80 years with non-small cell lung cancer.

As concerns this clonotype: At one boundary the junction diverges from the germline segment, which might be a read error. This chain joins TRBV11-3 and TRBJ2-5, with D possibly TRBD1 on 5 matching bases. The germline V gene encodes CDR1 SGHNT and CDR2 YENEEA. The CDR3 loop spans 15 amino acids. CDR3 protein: CASSSGIGLDETQYF. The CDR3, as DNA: TGTGCCAGCAGCTCAGGGATTGGTCTGGACGAGACCCAATACTTC.

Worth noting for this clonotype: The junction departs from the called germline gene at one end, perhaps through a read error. The CDR3 loop is CVSSILDTQKAFF. For the CDR3, the DNA is TGTGTCAGCAGTATTCTGGACACACAGAAAGCTTTCTTT. The gene calls are TRBV12-3 or TRBV12-4 and TRBJ1-1, with D perhaps TRBD1 (5 bases). This CDR3 has 13 amino acids.

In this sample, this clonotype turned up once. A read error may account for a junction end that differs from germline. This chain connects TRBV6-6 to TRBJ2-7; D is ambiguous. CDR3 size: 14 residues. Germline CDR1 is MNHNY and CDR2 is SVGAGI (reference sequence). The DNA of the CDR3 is TGTACCAGCAGTTACGGCGGCCTTCCATACGAGCAGTACTTC. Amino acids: CTSSYGGLPYEQYF.

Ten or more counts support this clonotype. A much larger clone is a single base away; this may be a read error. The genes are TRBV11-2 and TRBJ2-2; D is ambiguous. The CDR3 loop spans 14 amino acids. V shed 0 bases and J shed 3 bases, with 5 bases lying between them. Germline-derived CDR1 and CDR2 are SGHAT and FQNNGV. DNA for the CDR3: TGTGCCAGCAGCTTAGAGCCGGACACCGGGGAGCTGTTTTTT. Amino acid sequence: CASSLEPDTGELFF.

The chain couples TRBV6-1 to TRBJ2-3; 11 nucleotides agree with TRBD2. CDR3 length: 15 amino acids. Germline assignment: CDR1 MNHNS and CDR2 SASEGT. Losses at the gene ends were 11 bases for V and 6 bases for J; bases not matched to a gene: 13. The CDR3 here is CAYSEASGRWDTQYF. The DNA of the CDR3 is TGTGCCTACAGTGAAGCTAGCGGGAGGTGGGATACGCAGTATTTT.

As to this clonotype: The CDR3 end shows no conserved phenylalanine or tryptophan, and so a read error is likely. The CDR3 nucleotides are TGTACCAGCAGTTTTCTGGACACACAGAAAGCTTTCGTT. Protein sequence: CTSSFLDTQKAFV. The chain uses TRBV12-3 or TRBV12-4 and TRBJ1-1, with D maybe TRBD1 (5 bases). CDR3 length equals 13 residues.

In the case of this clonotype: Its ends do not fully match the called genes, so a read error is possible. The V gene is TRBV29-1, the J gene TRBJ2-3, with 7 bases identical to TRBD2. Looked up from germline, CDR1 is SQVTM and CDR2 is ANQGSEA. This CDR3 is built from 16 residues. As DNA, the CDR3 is TGCAGCGATGAAGATGGAGTTAAGCGGGGTCAAGATACGCAGTATTTT. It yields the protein CSDEDGVKRGQDTQYF.

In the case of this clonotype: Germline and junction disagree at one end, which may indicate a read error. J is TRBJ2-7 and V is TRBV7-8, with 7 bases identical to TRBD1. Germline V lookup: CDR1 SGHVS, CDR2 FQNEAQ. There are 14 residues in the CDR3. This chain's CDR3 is CASSPRDSLHEEYF. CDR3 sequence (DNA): TGTGCTAGCAGCCCCCGGGACAGTCTCCACGAGGAGTACTTC.

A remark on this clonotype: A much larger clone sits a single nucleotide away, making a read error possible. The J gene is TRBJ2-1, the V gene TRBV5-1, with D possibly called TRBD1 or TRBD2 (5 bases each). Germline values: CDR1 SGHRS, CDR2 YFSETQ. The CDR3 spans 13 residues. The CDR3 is CTSYRDAGNEQFF. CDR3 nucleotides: TGCACCAGCTACCGGGACGCAGGCAATGAGCAGTTCTTC.

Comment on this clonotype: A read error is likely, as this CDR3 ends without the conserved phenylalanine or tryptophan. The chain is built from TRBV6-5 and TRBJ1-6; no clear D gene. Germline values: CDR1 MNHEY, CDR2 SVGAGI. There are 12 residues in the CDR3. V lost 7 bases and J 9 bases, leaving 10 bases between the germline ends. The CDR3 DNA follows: TGTGCCAGCATGTTAACCGGTTCACCCCTCCACTGT. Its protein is CASMLTGSPLHC.

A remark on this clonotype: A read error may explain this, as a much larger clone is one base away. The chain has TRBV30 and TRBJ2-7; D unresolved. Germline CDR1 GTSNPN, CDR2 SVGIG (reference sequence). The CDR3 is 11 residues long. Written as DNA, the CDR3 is TGTGCCTGGAGTGTCTCCTACGGGCAGTACTTC. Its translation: CAWSVSYGQYF.

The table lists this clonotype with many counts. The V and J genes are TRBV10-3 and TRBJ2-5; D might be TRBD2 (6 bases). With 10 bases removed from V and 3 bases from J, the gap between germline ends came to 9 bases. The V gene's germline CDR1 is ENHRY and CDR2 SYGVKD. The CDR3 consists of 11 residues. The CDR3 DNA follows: TGTGCCACCAGGAGGGAAGAGACCCAGTACTTC. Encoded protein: CATRREETQYF.

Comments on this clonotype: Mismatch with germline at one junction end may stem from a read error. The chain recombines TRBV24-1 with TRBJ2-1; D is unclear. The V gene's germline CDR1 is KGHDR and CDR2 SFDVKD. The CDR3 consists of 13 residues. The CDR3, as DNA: TGTACCACCAGGCCTAGCTCCTACAATGAGCAGTTCTTC. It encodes CTTRPSSYNEQFF.

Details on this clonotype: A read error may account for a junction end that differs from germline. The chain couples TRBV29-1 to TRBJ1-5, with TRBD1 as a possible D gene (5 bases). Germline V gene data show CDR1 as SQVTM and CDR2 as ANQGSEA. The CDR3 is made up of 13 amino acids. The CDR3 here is CSVPGWAYQRQHF. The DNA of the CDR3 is TGCAGCGTCCCAGGGTGGGCCTATCAGCGCCAGCATTTT.

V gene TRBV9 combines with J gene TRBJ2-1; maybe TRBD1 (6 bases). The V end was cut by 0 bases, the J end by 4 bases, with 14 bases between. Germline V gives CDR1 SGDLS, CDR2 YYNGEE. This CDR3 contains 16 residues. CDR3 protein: CASSVAGRRGYNEQFF. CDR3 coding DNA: TGTGCCAGCAGCGTAGCGGGGCGCAGGGGTTACAATGAGCAGTTCTTC.

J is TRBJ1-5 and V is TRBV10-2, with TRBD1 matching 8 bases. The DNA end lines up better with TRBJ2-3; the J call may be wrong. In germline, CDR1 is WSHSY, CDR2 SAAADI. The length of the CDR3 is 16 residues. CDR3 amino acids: CARRTDRGASNQPQYF. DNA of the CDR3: TGCGCCAGGAGAACCGACAGGGGTGCTAGCAATCAGCCCCAGTATTTT.

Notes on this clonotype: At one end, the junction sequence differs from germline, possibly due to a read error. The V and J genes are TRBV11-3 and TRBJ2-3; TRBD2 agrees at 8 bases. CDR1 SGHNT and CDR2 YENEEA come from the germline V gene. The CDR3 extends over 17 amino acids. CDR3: CASSHGLAGSGSDMQYF. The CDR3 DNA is TGTGCCAGCAGCCACGGATTAGCGGGGTCGGGATCAGATATGCAGTATTTT.

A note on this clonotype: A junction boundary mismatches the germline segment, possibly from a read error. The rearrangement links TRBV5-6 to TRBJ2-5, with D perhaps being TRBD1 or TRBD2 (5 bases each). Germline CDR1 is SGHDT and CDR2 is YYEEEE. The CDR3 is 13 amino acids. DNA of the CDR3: TGTGTCAGCAGTTCCCTGGGGACGGAGACCCAGTACTTC. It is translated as CVSSSLGTETQYF.